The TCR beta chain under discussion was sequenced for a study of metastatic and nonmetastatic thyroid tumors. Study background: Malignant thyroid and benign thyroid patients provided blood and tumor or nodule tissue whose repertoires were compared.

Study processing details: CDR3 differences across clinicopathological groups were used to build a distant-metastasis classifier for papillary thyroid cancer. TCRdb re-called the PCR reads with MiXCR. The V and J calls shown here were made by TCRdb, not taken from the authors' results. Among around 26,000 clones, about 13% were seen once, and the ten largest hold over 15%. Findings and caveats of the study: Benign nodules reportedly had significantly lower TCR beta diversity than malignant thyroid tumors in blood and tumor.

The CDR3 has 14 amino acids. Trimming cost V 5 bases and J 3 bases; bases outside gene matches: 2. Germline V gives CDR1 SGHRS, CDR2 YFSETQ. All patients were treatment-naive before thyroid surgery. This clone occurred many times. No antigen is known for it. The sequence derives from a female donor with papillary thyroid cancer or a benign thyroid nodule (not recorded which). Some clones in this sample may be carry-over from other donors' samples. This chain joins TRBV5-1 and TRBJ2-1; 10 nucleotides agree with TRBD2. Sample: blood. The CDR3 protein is CASRRTSGYNEQFF. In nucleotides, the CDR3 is TGCGCCAGCAGACGGACTAGCGGCTACAATGAGCAGTTCTTC.